Sequencing of this TCR beta chain was carried out in a study of blood T cell repertoires in COVID-19. As for the study in general: Material from acute and convalescent COVID-19 was sourced from the United States, Italy and Spain. T cells, B-cell-depleted T cells, or PBMCs supplied cDNA or gDNA.

In the authors' workflow: From reference gene primer amplification, estimates of nucleated cell counts were derived. Measured with immunoSEQ multiplex PCR; TCRdb has only the in-frame clones, and not every one. V and J calls plus clone size are reproduced from that table; the DNA served to infer D and trimming. The repertoire consists of approximately 100,000 clones, with roughly 81% occurring once and the leading ten covering about 10%. The germline V gene has CDR1 LGHNA and CDR2 YNFKEQ. CDR3 length: 12 residues. The ends were cut back, 4 bases at V and 0 bases at J, with 4 bases in the middle. The rearrangement uses TRBV4-2 and TRBJ2-7, with D unclear. The material sequenced was peripheral blood. The receptor was derived from a human donor in a cohort sampled during active COVID-19. CDR3 loop: CASSRSSYEQYF. As DNA, the CDR3 is TGTGCCAGCAGCCGCAGCTCCTACGAGCAGTACTTC.